This paragraph covers one T cell receptor (beta chain) sequence. CDR3 length: 17 residues. Germline CDR1 and CDR2: SGHRS and YFSETQ. V lost 7 bases and J lost 4, with 24 bases in between. The data originate from a study of blood T cell repertoires in COVID-19. Study summary: Specimens from acute and convalescent COVID-19 originated in the United States, Italy and Spain.

Under the authors' procedure: Scientists estimated how many nucleated cells there were by amplifying reference gene primers. TCRdb's copy holds only in-frame clones and misses some; the assay was immunoSEQ multiplex PCR. V and J calls plus clone size are reproduced from that table; the DNA served to infer D and trimming. The repertoire holds fewer than 50,000 clones, with 86% as singletons. Sequencing was performed on peripheral blood. The source is a human donor in a cohort sampled during active COVID-19. The rearrangement links TRBV5-1 to TRBJ2-1, with D possibly matching TRBD2 (6 bases). CDR3 nucleotide sequence: TGCGCCAGCGGTCTAGAGCCTAGCGTACCTTATTACAATGAGCAGTTCTTC. As protein: CASGLEPSVPYYNEQFF.